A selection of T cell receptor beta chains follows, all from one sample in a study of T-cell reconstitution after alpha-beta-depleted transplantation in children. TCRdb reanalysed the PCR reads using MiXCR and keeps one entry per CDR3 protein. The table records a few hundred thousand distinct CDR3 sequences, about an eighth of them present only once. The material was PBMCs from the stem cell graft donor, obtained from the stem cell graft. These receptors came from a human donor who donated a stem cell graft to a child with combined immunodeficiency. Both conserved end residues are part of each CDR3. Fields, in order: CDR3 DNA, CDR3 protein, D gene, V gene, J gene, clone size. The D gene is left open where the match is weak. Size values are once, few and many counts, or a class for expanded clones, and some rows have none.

CDR3nt: TGTGCCAGCAGTTATGTTGGGGATCTAAACTATGGCTACACCTTC; CDR3aa: CASSYVGDLNYGYTF; d_gene: .; v_gene: TRBV6-5; j_gene: TRBJ1-2; abundance: many
CDR3nt: TGTGCCAGCAGTTACTCGGCTAGCGGGAGGTCCTACGAGCAGTACTTC; CDR3aa: CASSYSASGRSYEQYF; d_gene: TRBD2; v_gene: TRBV6-2/TRBV6-3; j_gene: TRBJ2-7; abundance: .
CDR3nt: TGTGCCAGCAGCCAATTGTCGGATGAGCCTGGAAACACCATATATTTT; CDR3aa: CASSQLSDEPGNTIYF; d_gene: .; v_gene: TRBV16; j_gene: TRBJ1-3; abundance: .
CDR3nt: TGTGCCAGCAGTATATTCGGGAATGAGCAGTTCTTC; CDR3aa: CASSIFGNEQFF; d_gene: .; v_gene: TRBV6-5; j_gene: TRBJ2-1; abundance: few
CDR3nt: TGTGCCAGCAGTGGCACCGAACTTCCCTTCGCAGATACGCAGTATTTT; CDR3aa: CASSGTELPFADTQYF; d_gene: .; v_gene: TRBV25-1; j_gene: TRBJ2-3; abundance: many
CDR3nt: TGCGCCAGCAGCCAAGTCCGGGGTGAAGCTTTCTTT; CDR3aa: CASSQVRGEAFF; d_gene: .; v_gene: TRBV4-3; j_gene: TRBJ1-1; abundance: .
CDR3nt: TGCAGCGTTGTTGGCTGGCGGACTGAAGCTTTCTTT; CDR3aa: CSVVGWRTEAFF; d_gene: .; v_gene: TRBV29-1; j_gene: TRBJ1-1; abundance: .
CDR3nt: TGCAGCGTTGGAGGACAGGGACACACCGGGGAGCTGTTTTTT; CDR3aa: CSVGGQGHTGELFF; d_gene: TRBD1; v_gene: TRBV29-1; j_gene: TRBJ2-2; abundance: many
CDR3nt: TGCGCCAGCAGCTTGGAAGGGGCTAACTATGGCTACACCTTC; CDR3aa: CASSLEGANYGYTF; d_gene: .; v_gene: TRBV5-1; j_gene: TRBJ1-2; abundance: many
CDR3nt: TGCGCCAGCAGTTCGTCAGGAATGGAGACCCAGTACTTC; CDR3aa: CASSSSGMETQYF; d_gene: .; v_gene: TRBV4-3; j_gene: TRBJ2-5; abundance: .
CDR3nt: TGTGCCAGCAGCCAAGATCGGACCTACGAGCAGTACTTC; CDR3aa: CASSQDRTYEQYF; d_gene: .; v_gene: TRBV4-2; j_gene: TRBJ2-7; abundance: many
CDR3nt: TGCGCCAGCAGCCAAGCCAGGTCTCTAGGCTACATTCAGTACTTC; CDR3aa: CASSQARSLGYIQYF; d_gene: .; v_gene: TRBV4-3; j_gene: TRBJ2-4; abundance: few
CDR3nt: TGTGCCAGCAGCGCATCTACGGCGGGAGGCAATGAGCAGTTCTTC; CDR3aa: CASSASTAGGNEQFF; d_gene: TRBD2; v_gene: TRBV7-8; j_gene: TRBJ2-1; abundance: few
CDR3nt: TGCAGCGTTGAAATCCGGCAGACCCAGTACTTC; CDR3aa: CSVEIRQTQYF; d_gene: .; v_gene: TRBV29-1; j_gene: TRBJ2-5; abundance: many
CDR3nt: TGTGCCAGTAGGGACAGATCCTACAATGAGCAGTTCTTC; CDR3aa: CASRDRSYNEQFF; d_gene: TRBD1; v_gene: TRBV2; j_gene: TRBJ2-1; abundance: many
CDR3nt: TGCGCCAGCAGCCAAGAGGAGCGGGAGGGATATGAGCAGTTCTTC; CDR3aa: CASSQEEREGYEQFF; d_gene: TRBD2; v_gene: TRBV4-3; j_gene: TRBJ2-1; abundance: .
CDR3nt: TGCGCCAGCAGCCAGGACAGGGGGCCGACCTACAATGAGCAGTTCTTC; CDR3aa: CASSQDRGPTYNEQFF; d_gene: TRBD1; v_gene: TRBV4-3; j_gene: TRBJ2-1; abundance: .
CDR3nt: TGCAGCGCCGAGGGGTTCCTAGCATCGGATACGCAGTATTTT; CDR3aa: CSAEGFLASDTQYF; d_gene: .; v_gene: TRBV29-1; j_gene: TRBJ2-3; abundance: .
CDR3nt: TGTGCCAGCTTTGGACAGGGGGCTAACTATGGCTACACCTTC; CDR3aa: CASFGQGANYGYTF; d_gene: TRBD1; v_gene: TRBV25-1; j_gene: TRBJ1-2; abundance: .
CDR3nt: TGCGCCAGCAGCTCGGACACCCAGAACACCGGGGAGCTGTTTTTT; CDR3aa: CASSSDTQNTGELFF; d_gene: .; v_gene: TRBV5-1; j_gene: TRBJ2-2; abundance: .
CDR3nt: TGTGCCAGCAGTTACTTGGGCAGGGGGCGGAATGAAGCTTTCTTT; CDR3aa: CASSYLGRGRNEAFF; d_gene: TRBD1; v_gene: TRBV6-5; j_gene: TRBJ1-1; abundance: few
CDR3nt: TGTGCCAGCAGTGATCGGCAGCCGTTCACAGATACGCAGTATTTT; CDR3aa: CASSDRQPFTDTQYF; d_gene: .; v_gene: TRBV25-1; j_gene: TRBJ2-3; abundance: .